These T cell receptor beta chains were read from a single sample in a study of primary melanoma T cells and metastatic recurrence. Profiling relied on immunoSEQ multiplex PCR, and the TCRdb table lists in-frame clones only, not all of them. The repertoire holds under 500 clones, with around 89% as singletons. The sample was melanoma tumor tissue. The receptors were gathered from a human donor with melanoma. Both conserved end residues are part of each CDR3.

>TRBJ1-5|TRBV19
CASSPQVRPQHF
>TRBJ2-3|TRBV19
CASSIVADTQYF
>TRBJ2-7|TRBV11-3
CASSLGSGLNEQYF
>TRBJ2-6|TRBV30
CAAKQGGGANVLTF
>TRBJ2-5|TRBV11-3
CASSVAGGGETQYF
>TRBJ2-3|TRBV29-1
CSVLRDRGSARSFTDTQYF
>TRBJ1-1|TRBV29-1
CSVEDQGSGTEAFF
>TRBJ2-3|TRBV28
CASSLSGGATDTQYF
>TRBJ2-7|TRBV11-3
CASSPAVNSYEQYF
>TRBJ2-7|TRBV19
CASNPTGQGFASYF
>TRBJ1-1|TRBV11-3
CASSFRQGMGTEAFF
>TRBJ1-1|TRBV19
CASNFPGQRYTEAFF
>TRBJ2-7|TRBV6-8
CASSYSTVYDREYEQYF
>TRBJ2-1|TRBV6-8
CASRKGWPEVSYNEQFF
>TRBJ1-2|TRBV11-3
CASSWVPGTGNYGYTF